The rows below give T cell receptor beta chains drawn from one sample of a study of cytomegalovirus exposure and HLA in healthy donors. Sequenced by immunoSEQ multiplex PCR; TCRdb stores in-frame clones only, minus some. This sample has 110,000 or so clones, with around 70% found just once. The material sequenced was PBMCs. These receptors all come from a woman aged 70-85 years in good health and CMV-seropositive. CDR3s include the opening cysteine and the closing phenylalanine or tryptophan. A D gene is named only where the DNA matches it firmly. Clone size, where shown, is once, few, many, or a class for clones that have expanded.

d_gene: TRBD1; v_gene: TRBV27; abundance: .; j_gene: TRBJ2-3; CDR3aa: CASSSRQGASTDTQYF; CDR3nt: TGTGCCAGCAGTTCCCGACAGGGGGCGAGCACAGATACGCAGTATTTT
d_gene: .; v_gene: TRBV2; abundance: .; j_gene: TRBJ1-1; CDR3aa: CASLAAMNTEAFF; CDR3nt: TGTGCCAGCCTGGCGGCTATGAACACTGAAGCTTTCTTT
d_gene: TRBD2; v_gene: TRBV7-9; abundance: .; j_gene: TRBJ2-3; CDR3aa: CASSSFETSGGRYTQYF; CDR3nt: TGTGCCAGCAGCTCCTTTGAGACTAGCGGGGGGCGATATACGCAGTATTTT
d_gene: .; v_gene: TRBV15; abundance: few; j_gene: TRBJ1-1; CDR3aa: CATSRTGGITEAFF; CDR3nt: TGTGCCACCAGCAGGACGGGAGGGATCACTGAAGCTTTCTTT
d_gene: .; v_gene: TRBV5-1; abundance: .; j_gene: TRBJ1-1; CDR3aa: CASSDWGEESTEAFF; CDR3nt: TGCGCCAGCAGCGATTGGGGGGAAGAAAGCACTGAAGCTTTCTTT
d_gene: TRBD1; v_gene: TRBV27; abundance: .; j_gene: TRBJ2-2; CDR3aa: CASSRDRATGELFF; CDR3nt: TGTGCCAGCAGTAGGGACAGGGCCACCGGGGAGCTGTTTTTT
d_gene: .; v_gene: TRBV18; abundance: .; j_gene: TRBJ2-7; CDR3aa: CASSPFTGDYEQYF; CDR3nt: TGTGCCAGCTCACCTTTTACAGGCGACTACGAGCAGTACTTC
d_gene: .; v_gene: TRBV5-1; abundance: .; j_gene: TRBJ2-1; CDR3aa: CASSLETGSWNEQFF; CDR3nt: TGCGCCAGCAGCTTGGAAACAGGGTCTTGGAATGAGCAGTTCTTC
d_gene: .; v_gene: TRBV19; abundance: .; j_gene: TRBJ2-7; CDR3aa: CASTPPGIAYEQYF; CDR3nt: TGTGCCAGTACCCCCCCCGGTATCGCCTACGAGCAGTACTTC
d_gene: .; v_gene: TRBV5-6; abundance: .; j_gene: TRBJ2-3; CDR3aa: CASSWGGQYSTDTQYF; CDR3nt: TGTGCCAGCAGCTGGGGGGGGCAGTATAGCACAGATACGCAGTATTTT
d_gene: .; v_gene: TRBV5-8; abundance: .; j_gene: TRBJ1-5; CDR3aa: CASSLLRGINQPQHF; CDR3nt: TGTGCCAGCAGCTTGCTCCGAGGCATTAATCAGCCCCAGCATTTT
d_gene: TRBD1; v_gene: TRBV29-1; abundance: .; j_gene: TRBJ2-7; CDR3aa: CSVGEDRLYEQYF; CDR3nt: TGCAGCGTTGGTGAGGACAGGCTCTACGAGCAGTACTTC
d_gene: .; v_gene: TRBV5-1; abundance: few; j_gene: TRBJ1-2; CDR3aa: CASSLDSLDGYTF; CDR3nt: TGCGCCAGCAGCTTGGACAGCCTGGATGGCTACACCTTC
d_gene: .; v_gene: TRBV5-1; abundance: .; j_gene: TRBJ2-7; CDR3aa: CATRRGWTSSYEQYF; CDR3nt: TGCGCCACCCGCCGGGGGTGGACGAGCTCCTACGAGCAGTACTTC
d_gene: .; v_gene: TRBV5-1; abundance: .; j_gene: TRBJ2-4; CDR3aa: CASSAEGFTKNIQYF; CDR3nt: TGCGCCAGCAGCGCGGAGGGGTTTACCAAAAACATTCAGTACTTC
d_gene: .; v_gene: TRBV7-9; abundance: few; j_gene: TRBJ1-2; CDR3aa: CASSLQGTNYGYTF; CDR3nt: TGTGCCAGCAGCTTACAGGGGACTAACTATGGCTACACCTTC
d_gene: .; v_gene: TRBV25-1; abundance: .; j_gene: TRBJ2-5; CDR3aa: CASTGLETQYF; CDR3nt: TGTGCCAGCACGGGGTTGGAGACCCAGTACTTC
d_gene: TRBD1; v_gene: TRBV15; abundance: .; j_gene: TRBJ1-4; CDR3aa: CATSRDQGTANEKLFF; CDR3nt: TGTGCCACCAGCAGAGATCAGGGGACAGCTAATGAAAAACTGTTTTTT
d_gene: .; v_gene: TRBV6-5; abundance: .; j_gene: TRBJ1-6; CDR3aa: CASSYSLYNSPLHF; CDR3nt: TGTGCCAGCAGTTACAGCCTTTATAATTCACCCCTCCACTTT
d_gene: .; v_gene: TRBV14; abundance: .; j_gene: TRBJ2-7; CDR3aa: CASSQDYSGTPYEQYF; CDR3nt: TGTGCCAGCAGCCAAGATTACTCAGGAACCCCCTACGAGCAGTACTTC
d_gene: TRBD2; v_gene: TRBV2; abundance: once; j_gene: TRBJ2-4; CDR3aa: CASSEGGDIQYF; CDR3nt: TGTGCCAGCAGTGAGGGGGGGGACATTCAGTACTTC
d_gene: .; v_gene: TRBV9; abundance: .; j_gene: TRBJ2-1; CDR3aa: CASSVAGRTRGNEQFF; CDR3nt: TGTGCCAGCAGCGTAGCTGGGCGGACTAGGGGGAATGAGCAGTTCTTC
d_gene: .; v_gene: TRBV21-1; abundance: few; j_gene: TRBJ2-3; CDR3aa: CASSPTGFGEGTDTQYF; CDR3nt: .
d_gene: .; v_gene: TRBV7-2; abundance: .; j_gene: TRBJ2-1; CDR3aa: CASSLSAGANEQFF; CDR3nt: TGTGCCAGCAGCTTATCGGCAGGGGCCAATGAGCAGTTCTTC
d_gene: .; v_gene: TRBV10-3; abundance: .; j_gene: TRBJ1-2; CDR3aa: CASGRGAPNYGYTF; CDR3nt: TGTGCCTCCGGGCGGGGGGCGCCCAACTATGGCTACACCTTC
d_gene: .; v_gene: TRBV19; abundance: once; j_gene: TRBJ2-3; CDR3aa: CASSIAPGVDTQYF; CDR3nt: TGTGCCAGTAGTATAGCCCCGGGAGTAGATACGCAGTATTTT
d_gene: TRBD2; v_gene: TRBV2; abundance: .; j_gene: TRBJ2-3; CDR3aa: CASSVSSGGRDTQYF; CDR3nt: TGTGCCAGCAGTGTCTCAAGCGGGGGGAGAGATACGCAGTATTTT
d_gene: .; v_gene: TRBV19; abundance: .; j_gene: TRBJ2-5; CDR3aa: CASSITGDQETQYF; CDR3nt: TGTGCCAGTAGTATCACCGGGGACCAAGAGACCCAGTACTTC
d_gene: .; v_gene: TRBV6-4; abundance: few; j_gene: TRBJ2-1; CDR3aa: CASSEDSFSYNEQFF; CDR3nt: TGTGCCAGCAGTGAAGACTCCTTCTCCTACAATGAGCAGTTCTTC
d_gene: TRBD1; v_gene: TRBV30; abundance: .; j_gene: TRBJ1-2; CDR3aa: CAWTDRAYGYTF; CDR3nt: TGTGCCTGGACGGACAGGGCCTATGGCTACACCTTC
d_gene: .; v_gene: TRBV6-1; abundance: .; j_gene: TRBJ2-5; CDR3aa: CASSEEIDSQETQYF; CDR3nt: TGTGCCAGCAGTGAAGAGATAGACAGCCAAGAGACCCAGTACTTC
d_gene: .; v_gene: TRBV5-6; abundance: .; j_gene: TRBJ2-7; CDR3aa: CASSLGTGGAYEQYF; CDR3nt: TGTGCCAGCAGCTTGGGGACCGGCGGGGCCTACGAGCAGTACTTC
d_gene: TRBD1; v_gene: TRBV5-1; abundance: .; j_gene: TRBJ1-1; CDR3aa: CASSLGTAEDTEAFF; CDR3nt: TGCGCCAGCAGCCTTGGGACAGCTGAGGACACTGAAGCTTTCTTT
d_gene: .; v_gene: TRBV11-3; abundance: .; j_gene: TRBJ2-7; CDR3aa: CASSSGGVEQYF; CDR3nt: TGTGCCAGCAGCTCCGGGGGTGTCGAGCAGTACTTC
d_gene: .; v_gene: TRBV18; abundance: .; j_gene: TRBJ1-1; CDR3aa: CASSPQSGEAFF; CDR3nt: TGTGCCAGCTCACCACAGAGCGGGGAAGCTTTCTTT
d_gene: TRBD2; v_gene: TRBV13; abundance: .; j_gene: TRBJ2-4; CDR3aa: CASSLDGGAAKNIQYF; CDR3nt: TGTGCCAGCAGCTTAGACGGGGGGGCCGCCAAAAACATTCAGTACTTC
d_gene: TRBD2; v_gene: TRBV11-1; abundance: .; j_gene: TRBJ2-1; CDR3aa: CASSARGTSLVNEQFF; CDR3nt: TGTGCCAGCAGTGCCAGAGGGACTAGTCTTGTCAATGAGCAGTTCTTC
d_gene: TRBD1; v_gene: TRBV27; abundance: .; j_gene: TRBJ1-4; CDR3aa: CASRGSGGFNEKLFF; CDR3nt: TGTGCCAGCAGGGGGTCAGGGGGTTTTAATGAAAAACTGTTTTTT
d_gene: .; v_gene: TRBV6-9; abundance: .; j_gene: TRBJ1-6; CDR3aa: CPGKYNSPLHF; CDR3nt: TGTCCGGGAAAATATAATTCACCCCTCCACTTT
d_gene: TRBD1; v_gene: TRBV30; abundance: .; j_gene: TRBJ1-2; CDR3aa: CACYSGGDGYTF; CDR3nt: TGTGCCTGCTACTCAGGGGGAGACGGCTACACCTTC
d_gene: TRBD1; v_gene: TRBV5-1; abundance: .; j_gene: TRBJ2-1; CDR3aa: CASRLGQGPYLRQFF; CDR3nt: TGCGCCAGCAGATTGGGACAGGGGCCCTATCTAAGGCAGTTCTTC
d_gene: .; v_gene: TRBV30; abundance: .; j_gene: TRBJ2-6; CDR3aa: CAWSVLGISGANVLTF; CDR3nt: TGTGCCTGGAGTGTACTAGGAATCTCTGGGGCCAACGTCCTGACTTTC
d_gene: TRBD2; v_gene: TRBV6-5; abundance: once; j_gene: TRBJ2-5; CDR3aa: CASSRGGPQETQYF; CDR3nt: TGTGCCAGCAGTCGGGGGGGCCCCCAAGAGACCCAGTACTTC
d_gene: .; v_gene: TRBV4-3; abundance: .; j_gene: TRBJ2-7; CDR3aa: CASSQGIPGYEQYF; CDR3nt: TGCGCCAGCAGCCAAGGGATCCCAGGCTACGAGCAGTACTTC
d_gene: TRBD1; v_gene: TRBV6-5; abundance: .; j_gene: TRBJ1-4; CDR3aa: CASSYDGTGPNEKLFF; CDR3nt: TGTGCCAGCAGTTACGACGGGACAGGCCCTAATGAAAAACTGTTTTTT
d_gene: .; v_gene: TRBV5-1; abundance: .; j_gene: TRBJ1-6; CDR3aa: CASSLAGRDSPLHF; CDR3nt: TGCGCCAGCAGCTTGGCCGGCAGGGATTCACCCCTCCACTTT
d_gene: TRBD1; v_gene: TRBV6-6; abundance: .; j_gene: TRBJ1-1; CDR3aa: CASSYGQGGAFF; CDR3nt: TGTGCCAGCAGTTACGGGCAGGGGGGAGCTTTCTTT
d_gene: TRBD2; v_gene: TRBV7-3; abundance: .; j_gene: TRBJ2-3; CDR3aa: CASSPGVAGAGTDTQYF; CDR3nt: TGTGCCAGCAGCCCAGGGGTAGCGGGGGCGGGGACAGATACGCAGTATTTT
d_gene: TRBD2; v_gene: TRBV6-6; abundance: .; j_gene: TRBJ2-7; CDR3aa: CASSYRRERTYEQYF; CDR3nt: TGTGCCAGCAGTTATCGGCGGGAGCGGACCTACGAGCAGTACTTC
d_gene: .; v_gene: TRBV6-5; abundance: .; j_gene: TRBJ1-1; CDR3aa: CASRQEEEMNTEAFF; CDR3nt: TGTGCCAGCAGACAAGAGGAAGAGATGAACACTGAAGCTTTCTTT
d_gene: TRBD2; v_gene: TRBV7-2; abundance: .; j_gene: TRBJ2-3; CDR3aa: CASSLERGRTDTQYF; CDR3nt: TGTGCCAGCAGCTTAGAGCGGGGTCGCACAGATACGCAGTATTTT
d_gene: TRBD1; v_gene: TRBV19; abundance: .; j_gene: TRBJ2-7; CDR3aa: CASSWTGATYEQYF; CDR3nt: TGTGCCAGTTCCTGGACAGGCGCGACCTACGAGCAGTACTTC
d_gene: TRBD2; v_gene: TRBV5-1; abundance: .; j_gene: TRBJ2-3; CDR3aa: CASSSQTSGGPTDTQYF; CDR3nt: TGCGCCAGCAGCTCTCAGACTAGCGGGGGCCCCACAGATACGCAGTATTTT